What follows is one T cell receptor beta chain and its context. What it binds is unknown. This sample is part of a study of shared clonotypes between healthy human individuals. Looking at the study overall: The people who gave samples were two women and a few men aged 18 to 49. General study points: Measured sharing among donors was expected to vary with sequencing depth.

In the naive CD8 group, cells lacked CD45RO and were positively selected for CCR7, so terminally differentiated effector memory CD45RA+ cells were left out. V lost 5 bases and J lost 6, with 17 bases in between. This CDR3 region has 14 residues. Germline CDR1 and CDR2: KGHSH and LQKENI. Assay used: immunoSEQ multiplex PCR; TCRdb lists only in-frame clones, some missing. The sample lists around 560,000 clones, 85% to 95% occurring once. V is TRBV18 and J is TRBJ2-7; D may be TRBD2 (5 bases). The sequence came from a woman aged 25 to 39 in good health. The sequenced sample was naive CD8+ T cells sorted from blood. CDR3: CASSLNAPGTEQYF. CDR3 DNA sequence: TGTGCCAGCTCATTAAACGCGCCGGGAACCGAGCAGTACTTC.